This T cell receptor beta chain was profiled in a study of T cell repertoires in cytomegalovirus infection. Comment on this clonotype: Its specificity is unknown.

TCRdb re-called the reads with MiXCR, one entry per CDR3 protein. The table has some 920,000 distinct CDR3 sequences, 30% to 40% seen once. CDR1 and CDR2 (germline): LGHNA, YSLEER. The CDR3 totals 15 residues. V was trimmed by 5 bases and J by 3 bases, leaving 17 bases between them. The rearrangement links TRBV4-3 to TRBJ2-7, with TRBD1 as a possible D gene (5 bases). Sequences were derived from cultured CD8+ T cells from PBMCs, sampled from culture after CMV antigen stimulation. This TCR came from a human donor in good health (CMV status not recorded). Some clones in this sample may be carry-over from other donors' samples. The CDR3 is CASSTRSRAVYEQYV. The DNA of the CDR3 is TGCGCCAGCAGCACCCGCAGCAGGGCCGTCTACGAGCAGTACGTC.